One sample yielded the 5 T cell receptor beta chains listed below, sequenced in a study of early T cells in non-severe SARS-CoV-2 infection. From the 5' RACE reads, TCRdb called clonotypes with MiXCR, one entry per CDR3 protein. The table lists approximately 80,000 distinct CDR3 sequences, 10% to 15% of them singletons. Sequencing was done on a sample of whole blood. The receptors come from an adult who was a healthcare worker with PCR-confirmed SARS-CoV-2 infection or an uninfected control (not recorded which).

The chain joins TRBV28 to TRBJ2-7; D is uncertain. Germline CDR1 and CDR2: MDHEN and SYDVKM. V lost 6 bases and J 1 base, leaving 7 bases between the germline ends. The CDR3 loop spans 12 amino acids. The CDR3 here is CASRVNSYEQYF. The CDR3 nucleotides are TGTGCCAGCAGGGTAAATTCCTACGAGCAGTACTTC.

In this sample, this clonotype turned up many times. This chain links TRBV27 with TRBJ2-7; D perhaps matches TRBD1 (6 bases). Per germline, CDR1 MNHEY and CDR2 SMNVEV (reference sequence). V lost 6 bases and J lost 1, with 16 bases in between. The CDR3 spans 15 residues. The CDR3 reads CASRLGTGYSYEQYF. CDR3 coding DNA: TGTGCCAGCAGGTTAGGCACAGGGTATTCCTACGAGCAGTACTTC.

This clonotype has a handful of counts. This rearrangement joins TRBV6-6 to TRBJ2-3; D tentatively reads TRBD1 or TRBD2 (6 bases each). The CDR3 loop spans 15 amino acids. Germline loops: CDR1 MNHNY, CDR2 SVGAGI (reference sequence). V dropped 8 bases and J dropped 2 bases, with 17 bases sitting between them. The chain's CDR3 is CASGGSTGYTDTQYF. CDR3 coding DNA: TGTGCCAGCGGAGGGAGTACAGGGTACACAGATACGCAGTATTTT.

The rearrangement links TRBV28 to TRBJ2-1, with D unclear. This CDR3 contains 13 residues. The germline CDR1 and CDR2 sequences are MDHEN and SYDVKM. The ends were cut back, 7 bases at V and 2 bases at J, with 9 bases in the middle. CDR3 bases: TGTGCCAGCACCACCGTGACCTACAATGAGCAGTTCTTC. Its translation is CASTTVTYNEQFF.

This clonotype has at least ten counts. This chain links TRBV30 with TRBJ2-2; D assignment may be TRBD1 or TRBD2 (5 bases each). The CDR3 sequence is 15 residues long. Trimming removed 1 base from V and 0 bases from J, with 9 bases in between. The V gene's germline CDR1 is GTSNPN and CDR2 SVGIG (reference sequence). The DNA of the CDR3 is TGTGCCTGGAGTGCGGGACGGTCGAACACCGGGGAGCTGTTTTTT. Translating gives CAWSAGRSNTGELFF.